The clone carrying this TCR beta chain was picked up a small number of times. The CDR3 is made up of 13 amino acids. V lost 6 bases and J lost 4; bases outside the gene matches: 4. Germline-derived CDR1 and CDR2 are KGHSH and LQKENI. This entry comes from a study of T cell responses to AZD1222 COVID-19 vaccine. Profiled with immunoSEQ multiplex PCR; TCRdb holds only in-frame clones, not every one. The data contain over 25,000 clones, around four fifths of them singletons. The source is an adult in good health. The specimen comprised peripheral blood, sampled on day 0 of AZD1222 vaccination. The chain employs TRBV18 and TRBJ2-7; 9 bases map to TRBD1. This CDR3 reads CASSTTGGYEQYF. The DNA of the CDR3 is TGTGCCAGCTCGACGACAGGGGGGTACGAGCAGTACTTC. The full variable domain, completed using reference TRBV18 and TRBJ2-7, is NAGVMQNPRHLVRRRGQEARLRCSPMKGHSHVYWYRQLPEEGLKFMVYLQKENIIDESGMPKERFSAEFPKEGPSILRIQQVVRGDSAAYFCASSTTGGYEQYFGPGTRLTVT.